This T cell receptor beta chain was recovered during a study of T-cell reconstitution after alpha-beta-depleted transplantation in children. Trimming cost V 5 bases and J 5 bases, with 8 bases left between them. The CDR3 sequence is 12 residues long. This clonotype was picked up many times. Its antigen is unknown. Study outcomes and limitations: T-cell counts and diversity were attributed mostly to newly produced T cells one year after transplant. TCRbeta diversity was high at day 60 in some patients (a result of surviving recipient T cells and thymic progenitors).

TCRbeta library construction was performed incorporating unique molecular identifiers. TCRdb itself ran the PCR reads through MiXCR, one entry per CDR3 protein. Here the sample spans fewer than 700,000 distinct CDR3 sequences, under 15% being singletons. The sequence derives from a male patient under 18 who had a stem cell transplant for acute myeloid leukemia, so the T cells may come from the graft donor. Specimen: PBMCs, mostly from graft donor cells, collected 360 days after TCRalphabeta/CD19-depleted stem cell transplant. This chain connects TRBV12-3 or TRBV12-4 to TRBJ2-3, with D unresolved. Written as DNA, the CDR3 is TGTGCCAGCAGTCCACAGCGAGATACGCAGTATTTT. Translated, it gives CASSPQRDTQYF.